This TCR beta chain was documented in a study of T-cell memory formation after mild COVID-19. UMIs and sample barcodes were carried by the TCR alpha and TCR beta cDNA libraries that 5'RACE produced using constant-segment primers. TCRdb recomputed calls from the 5' RACE reads with MiXCR, one row per CDR3 protein. This repertoire shows roughly 340,000 distinct CDR3 sequences, approximately 15% found once; its top ten account for approximately 20%. The origin of this receptor is a man between 18 and 35 years old who had mild COVID-19 (a few samples of this study predate the infection). Cell type and time point are not known. Specimen: PBMCs or a T cell subset sorted from them (not recorded which).

The CDR3 spells CASSYSGTSYNEQFF. For the CDR3, the DNA is TGTGCCAGCAGCTATAGCGGGACCTCCTACAATGAGCAGTTCTTC. The chain recombines TRBV11-2 with TRBJ2-1, with 8 bases matching TRBD2. The V gene end was trimmed by 4 bases and the J gene end by 0 bases; junction bases not matched to a gene: 2. The CDR3 consists of 15 residues. Germline V gene lookup returns CDR1 SGHAT and CDR2 FQNNGV.